A single sample gave rise to the 6 T cell receptor beta chains below, sequenced in a study of shared clonotypes between healthy human individuals. Repertoires were generated with immunoSEQ multiplex PCR, while TCRdb's copy carries only in-frame clones and drops some. The sample consists of 740,000 or so clones, 60% to 75% of them appearing once. Sequencing used memory CD4+ T cells sorted from blood. Subset noted: CD45RA-negative fraction. Receptors originate from a woman younger than 45 in good health.

The J gene is TRBJ1-3, the V gene TRBV11-2; possibly TRBD1 for D (5 bases). V was pared by 4 bases and J by 0 bases, with 13 bases between. This CDR3 has 16 residues. CDR1 and CDR2 (germline): SGHAT, FQNNGV. CDR3 sequence: CASSSRAGTSGNTIYF. The DNA for the CDR3 is TGTGCCAGCAGCTCCCGAGCAGGGACCTCTGGAAACACCATATATTTT.

The chain joins TRBV30 to TRBJ2-7, with TRBD2 identical over 7 bases. V dropped 0 bases and J dropped 5; count of bases not matched to a gene: 10. There are 15 residues in the CDR3. Looked up from germline, CDR1 is GTSNPN and CDR2 is SVGIG (reference sequence). The chain's CDR3 is CAWSVFAGVVHEQYF. The CDR3 DNA reads as TGTGCCTGGAGTGTATTCGCGGGAGTGGTCCACGAGCAGTACTTC.

This clone has more than one count but fewer than ten. The chain employs TRBV18 and TRBJ2-2, with no clear D. CDR1 and CDR2 (germline): KGHSH, LQKENI. This CDR3 contains 15 residues. The ends were cut back, 3 bases at V and 4 bases at J, with 12 bases in the middle. The CDR3 DNA reads TGTGCCAGCTCACCGGATAATGGGATCACCGGGGAGCTGTTTTTT. Translated: CASSPDNGITGELFF.

CDR3 amino acids: CASSLGGLGNTEAFF. The CDR3 DNA is TGCGCCAGCAGCCTCGGGGGTTTGGGGAACACTGAAGCTTTCTTT. The V and J genes are TRBV5-1 and TRBJ1-1; tentative D call: TRBD1 (5 bases). The CDR3 runs 15 residues. CDR1 and CDR2 from the germline V gene are SGHRS and YFSETQ. V gave up 4 bases and J gave up 1 base, with 14 bases separating them.

The genes are TRBV4-2 and TRBJ2-1, with 11 bases lining up with TRBD2. The CDR3 covers 19 residues. V dropped 0 bases and J dropped 6; count of bases not matched to a gene: 13. Germline V gene sequence: CDR1 LGHNA, CDR2 YNFKEQ. The CDR3 protein is CASSQEWTSGPGSLNEQFF. Here the CDR3 DNA reads TGTGCCAGCAGCCAAGAATGGACTAGCGGGCCCGGATCTCTCAATGAGCAGTTCTTC.

The rearrangement uses TRBV6-6 and TRBJ2-7, with 11 bases aligning to TRBD2. The CDR3 runs to 16 residues. Germline V gene lookup returns CDR1 MNHNY and CDR2 SVGAGI (reference sequence). J was trimmed by 6 bases and V by 5 bases; bases with no gene match: 12. The CDR3 bases are TGTGCCAGCAGTCGGACCACTAGCGGGAGTTGGGTCGAGCAGTACTTC. This gives the protein CASSRTTSGSWVEQYF.